This T cell receptor beta chain emerged from a study of T cell repertoires in cytomegalovirus infection. About this clonotype itself: Its antigen is still unknown.

One entry per CDR3 protein, called by TCRdb with MiXCR from the reads. Counted here are 380,000 or so distinct CDR3 sequences, roughly 36% occurring once; the ten biggest clones make up about 13%. General observations from the study: HLA-C-restricted CMV clonotypes gave the most frequent clonotype in two of eight donors.

Germline lookup yields CDR1 SGHAT and CDR2 FQDESV (reference sequence). The trim removed 5 bases at V and 3 bases at J, leaving 2 bases unmatched. This CDR3 spans 13 amino acids. V usage is TRBV11-1 and J usage is TRBJ2-7; TRBD2 matches 9 bases. The source material was cultured PBMCs, sampled from culture after CMV antigen stimulation. The receptor comes from a human donor in good health (CMV status not recorded). Some clones in this sample may be carry-over from other donors' samples. The CDR3, as DNA: TGTGCCAGCAGCACGACTAGCGGCTACGAGCAGTACTTC. Its protein is CASSTTSGYEQYF.